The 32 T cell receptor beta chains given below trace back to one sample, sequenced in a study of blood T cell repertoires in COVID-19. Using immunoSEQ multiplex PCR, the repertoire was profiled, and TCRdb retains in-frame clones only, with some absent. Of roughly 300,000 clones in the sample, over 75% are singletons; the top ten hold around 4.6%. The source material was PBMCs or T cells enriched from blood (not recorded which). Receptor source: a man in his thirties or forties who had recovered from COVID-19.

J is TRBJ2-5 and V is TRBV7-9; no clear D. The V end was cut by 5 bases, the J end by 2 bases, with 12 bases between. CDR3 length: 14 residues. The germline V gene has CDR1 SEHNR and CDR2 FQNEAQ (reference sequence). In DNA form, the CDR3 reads TGTGCCAGCAGCCCCGAGGTGGTACAAGAGACCCAGTACTTC. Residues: CASSPEVVQETQYF.

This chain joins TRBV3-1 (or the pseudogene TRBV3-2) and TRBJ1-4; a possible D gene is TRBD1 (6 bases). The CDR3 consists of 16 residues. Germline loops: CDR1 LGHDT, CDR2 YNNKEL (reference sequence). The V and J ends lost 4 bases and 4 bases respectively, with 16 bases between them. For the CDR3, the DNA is TGTGCCAGCAGCCTCCTGGGGGCAGGCGATAATGAAAAACTGTTTTTT. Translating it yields CASSLLGAGDNEKLFF.

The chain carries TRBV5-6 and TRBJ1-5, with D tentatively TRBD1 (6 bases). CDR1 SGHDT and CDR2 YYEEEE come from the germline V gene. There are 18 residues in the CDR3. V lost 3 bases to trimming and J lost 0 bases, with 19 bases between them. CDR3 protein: CASSSQTITGNSNQPQHF. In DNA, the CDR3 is TGTGCCAGCAGCTCCCAGACTATAACAGGGAATAGCAATCAGCCCCAGCATTTT.

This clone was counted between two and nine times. CDR3 amino acids: CASSRATGNTGELFF. The CDR3 bases are TGCGCCAGCAGCAGGGCGACAGGGAACACCGGGGAGCTGTTTTTT. The J gene is TRBJ2-2, the V gene TRBV5-1; D possibly corresponds to TRBD1 (6 bases). The CDR3 covers 15 residues. Germline V gives CDR1 SGHRS, CDR2 YFSETQ. V lost 4 bases and J 1 base, leaving 11 bases between the germline ends. Based on the CDR3 plus reference TRBV5-1 and TRBJ2-2, the full variable domain is KAGVTQTPRYLIKTRGQQVTLSCSPISGHRSVSWYQQTPGQGLQFLFEYFSETQRNKGNFPGRFSGRQFSNSRSEMNVSTLELGDSALYLCASSRATGNTGELFFGEGSRLTVL.

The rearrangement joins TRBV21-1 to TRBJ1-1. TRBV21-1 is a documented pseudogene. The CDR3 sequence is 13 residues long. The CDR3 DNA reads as TGTGCCGCCGCCCTAACCGAGAGCACTGAAGCTTTCTTT. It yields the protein CAAALTESTEAFF.

The CDR3 protein is CAVPRKGAMVTGELFF. In DNA, the CDR3 is TGTGCCGTCCCTAGGAAGGGGGCTATGGTCACCGGGGAGCTGTTTTTT. V usage is TRBV7-8 and J usage is TRBJ2-2, with 7 bases aligning to TRBD1. The germline V gene has CDR1 SGHVS and CDR2 FQNEAQ. J gave up 4 bases and V 11 bases, and 16 bases lay outside the gene matches. The CDR3 consists of 16 residues.

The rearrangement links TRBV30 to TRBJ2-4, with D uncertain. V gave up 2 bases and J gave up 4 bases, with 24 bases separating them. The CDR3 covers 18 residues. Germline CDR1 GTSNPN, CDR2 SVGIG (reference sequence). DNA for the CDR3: TGTGCCTGGAGTCAATTTGTGCTTCCGGGTCTTATAAAAAACATTCAGTACTTC. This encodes CAWSQFVLPGLIKNIQYF.

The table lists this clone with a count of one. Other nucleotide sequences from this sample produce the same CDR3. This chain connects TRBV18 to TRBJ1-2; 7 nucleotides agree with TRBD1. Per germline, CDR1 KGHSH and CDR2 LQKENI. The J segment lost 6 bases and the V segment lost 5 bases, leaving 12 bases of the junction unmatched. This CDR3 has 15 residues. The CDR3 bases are TGTGCCAGCTCATCCAGTTCAGGGGGAAAAGATGGCTACACCTTC. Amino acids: CASSSSSGGKDGYTF.

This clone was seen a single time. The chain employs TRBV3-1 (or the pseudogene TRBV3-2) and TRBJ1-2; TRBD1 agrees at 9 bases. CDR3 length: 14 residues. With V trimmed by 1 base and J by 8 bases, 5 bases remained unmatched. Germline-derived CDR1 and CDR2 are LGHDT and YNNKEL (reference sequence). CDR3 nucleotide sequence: TGTGCCAGCAGCCAAGGACTGACAGGGGGAGGCTACACCTTC. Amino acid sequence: CASSQGLTGGGYTF.

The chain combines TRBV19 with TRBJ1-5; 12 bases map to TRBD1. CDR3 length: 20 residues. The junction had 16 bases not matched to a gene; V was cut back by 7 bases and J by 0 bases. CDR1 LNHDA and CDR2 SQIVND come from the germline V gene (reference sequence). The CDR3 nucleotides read TGTGCCAGTACCCCTGTTTGGGACAGGGGGCAGTACGATAGCAATCAGCCCCAGCATTTT. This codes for CASTPVWDRGQYDSNQPQHF. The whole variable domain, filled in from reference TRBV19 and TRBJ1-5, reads DGGITQSPKYLFRKEGQNVTLSCEQNLNHDAMYWYRQDPGQGLRLIYYSQIVNDFQKGDIAEGYSVSREKKESFPLTVTSAQKNPTAFYLCASTPVWDRGQYDSNQPQHFGDGTRLSIL.

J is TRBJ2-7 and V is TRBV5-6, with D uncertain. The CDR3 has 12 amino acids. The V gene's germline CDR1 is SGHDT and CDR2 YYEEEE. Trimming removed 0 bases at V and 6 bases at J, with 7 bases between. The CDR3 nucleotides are TGTGCCAGCAGCTTGGCGGTTTCCGAGCAGTACTTC. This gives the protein CASSLAVSEQYF. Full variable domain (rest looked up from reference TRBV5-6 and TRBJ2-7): DAGVTQSPTHLIKTRGQQVTLRCSPKSGHDTVSWYQQALGQGPQFIFQYYEEEERQRGNFPDRFSGHQFPNYSSELNVNALLLGDSALYLCASSLAVSEQYFGPGTRLTVT.

The CDR3: CASSQTGGLGQPQHF. The CDR3 DNA reads as TGTGCCAGCAGCCAAACAGGGGGCCTGGGTCAGCCCCAGCATTTT. This sequence joins TRBV3-1 (or the pseudogene TRBV3-2) and TRBJ1-5; 9 nucleotides align to TRBD1. The germline CDR1 and CDR2 sequences are LGHDT and YNNKEL (reference sequence). The CDR3 is made up of 15 amino acids. The V and J ends lost 2 bases and 6 bases, in that order; junction bases with no gene match: 5.

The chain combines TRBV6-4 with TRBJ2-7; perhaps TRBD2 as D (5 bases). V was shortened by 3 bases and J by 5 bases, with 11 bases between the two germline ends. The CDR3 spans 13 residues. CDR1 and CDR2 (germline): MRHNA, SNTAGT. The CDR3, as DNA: TGTGCCAGCAGTGAATCTAGCAACCACGAGCAGTACTTC. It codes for CASSESSNHEQYF.

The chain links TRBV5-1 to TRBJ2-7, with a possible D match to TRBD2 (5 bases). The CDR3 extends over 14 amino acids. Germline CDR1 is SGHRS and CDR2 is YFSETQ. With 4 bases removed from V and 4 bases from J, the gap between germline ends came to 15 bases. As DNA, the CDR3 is TGCGCCAGCAGCCCGCGGACTCTCCAGTACGAGCAGTACTTC. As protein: CASSPRTLQYEQYF.

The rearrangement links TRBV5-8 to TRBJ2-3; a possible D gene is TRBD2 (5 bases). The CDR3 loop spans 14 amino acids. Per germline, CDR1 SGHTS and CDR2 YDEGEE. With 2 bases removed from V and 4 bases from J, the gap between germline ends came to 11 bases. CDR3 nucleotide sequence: TGTGCCAGCAGCTTAGAGGGTCTGTCAGATACGCAGTATTTT. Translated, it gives CASSLEGLSDTQYF.

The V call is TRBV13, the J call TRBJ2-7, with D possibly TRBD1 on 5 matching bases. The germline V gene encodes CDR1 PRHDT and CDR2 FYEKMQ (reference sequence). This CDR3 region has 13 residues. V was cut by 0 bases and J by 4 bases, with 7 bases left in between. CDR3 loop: CASSLGREYEQYF. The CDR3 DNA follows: TGTGCCAGCAGCTTAGGCAGGGAATACGAGCAGTACTTC.

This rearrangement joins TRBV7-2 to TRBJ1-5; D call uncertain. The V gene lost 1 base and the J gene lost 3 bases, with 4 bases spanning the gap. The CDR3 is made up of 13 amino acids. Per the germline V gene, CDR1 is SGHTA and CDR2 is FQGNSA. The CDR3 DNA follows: TGTGCCAGCAGCTTAGGACTCAATCAGCCCCAGCATTTT. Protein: CASSLGLNQPQHF. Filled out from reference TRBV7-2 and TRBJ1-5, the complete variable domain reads GAGVSQSPSNKVTEKGKDVELRCDPISGHTALYWYRQSLGQGLEFLIYFQGNSAPDKSGLPSDRFSAERTGGSVSTLTIQRTQQEDSAVYLCASSLGLNQPQHFGDGTRLSIL.

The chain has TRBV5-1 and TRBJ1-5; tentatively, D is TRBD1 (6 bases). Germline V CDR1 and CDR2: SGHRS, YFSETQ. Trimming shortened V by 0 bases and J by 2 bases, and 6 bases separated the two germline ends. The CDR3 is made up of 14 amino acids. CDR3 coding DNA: TGCGCCAGCAGCTTGGACAGGGGCAATCAGCCCCAGCATTTT. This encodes CASSLDRGNQPQHF.

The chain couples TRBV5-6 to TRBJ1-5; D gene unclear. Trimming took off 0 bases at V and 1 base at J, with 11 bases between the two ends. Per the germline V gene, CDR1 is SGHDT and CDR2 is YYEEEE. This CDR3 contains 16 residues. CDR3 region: CASSLGSVRSNQPQHF. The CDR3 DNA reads TGTGCCAGCAGCTTGGGGTCAGTCAGGAGCAATCAGCCCCAGCATTTT.

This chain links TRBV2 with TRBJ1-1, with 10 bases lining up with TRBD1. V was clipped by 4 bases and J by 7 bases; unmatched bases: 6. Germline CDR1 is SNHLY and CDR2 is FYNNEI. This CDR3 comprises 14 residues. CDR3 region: CASSVTGGAGEAFF. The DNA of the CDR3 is TGTGCCAGCAGTGTGACAGGGGGCGCGGGTGAAGCTTTCTTT.

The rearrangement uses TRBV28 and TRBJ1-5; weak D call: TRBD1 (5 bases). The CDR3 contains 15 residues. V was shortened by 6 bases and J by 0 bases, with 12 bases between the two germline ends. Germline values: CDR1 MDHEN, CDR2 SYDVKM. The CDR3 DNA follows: TGTGCCAGCAGCGCGGGGGGTAATAGCAATCAGCCCCAGCATTTT. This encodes CASSAGGNSNQPQHF.

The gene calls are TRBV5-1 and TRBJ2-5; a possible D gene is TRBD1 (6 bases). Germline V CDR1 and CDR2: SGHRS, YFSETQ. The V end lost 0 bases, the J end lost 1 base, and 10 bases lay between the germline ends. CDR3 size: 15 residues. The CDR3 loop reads CASSLGQDLQETQYF. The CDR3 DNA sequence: TGCGCCAGCAGCTTGGGACAGGACCTCCAAGAGACCCAGTACTTC.

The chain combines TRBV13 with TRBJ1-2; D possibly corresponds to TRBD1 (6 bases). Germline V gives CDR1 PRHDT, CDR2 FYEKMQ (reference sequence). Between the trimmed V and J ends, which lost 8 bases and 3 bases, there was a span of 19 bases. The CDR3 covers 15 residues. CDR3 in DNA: TGTGCCAGCGGCCGGCAGGGGAAATCTGACTATGGCTACACCTTC. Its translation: CASGRQGKSDYGYTF.

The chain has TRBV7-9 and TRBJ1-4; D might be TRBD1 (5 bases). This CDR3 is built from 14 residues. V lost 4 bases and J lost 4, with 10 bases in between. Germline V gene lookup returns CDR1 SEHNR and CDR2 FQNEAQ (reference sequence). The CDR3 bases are TGTGCCAGCAGCTCTTACGGGGGTAATGAAAAACTGTTTTTT. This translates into CASSSYGGNEKLFF.

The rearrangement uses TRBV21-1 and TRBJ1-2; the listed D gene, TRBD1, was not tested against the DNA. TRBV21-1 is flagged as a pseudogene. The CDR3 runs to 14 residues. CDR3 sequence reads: CASSTGVRDYGYTF. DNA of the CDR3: TGTGCCAGCAGTACGGGCGTCAGGGACTATGGCTACACCTTC.

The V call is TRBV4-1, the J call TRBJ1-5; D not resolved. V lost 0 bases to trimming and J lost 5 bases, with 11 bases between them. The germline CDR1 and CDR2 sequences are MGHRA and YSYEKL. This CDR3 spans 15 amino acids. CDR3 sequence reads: CASSQDRAADQPQHF. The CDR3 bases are TGCGCCAGCAGCCAAGATAGGGCAGCGGATCAGCCCCAGCATTTT.

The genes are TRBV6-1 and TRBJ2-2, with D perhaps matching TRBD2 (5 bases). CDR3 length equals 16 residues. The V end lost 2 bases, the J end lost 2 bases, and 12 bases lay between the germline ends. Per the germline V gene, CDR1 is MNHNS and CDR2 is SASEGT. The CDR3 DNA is TGTGCCAGCAGTGAAATTCCGGGATTCAACACCGGGGAGCTGTTTTTT. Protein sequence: CASSEIPGFNTGELFF.

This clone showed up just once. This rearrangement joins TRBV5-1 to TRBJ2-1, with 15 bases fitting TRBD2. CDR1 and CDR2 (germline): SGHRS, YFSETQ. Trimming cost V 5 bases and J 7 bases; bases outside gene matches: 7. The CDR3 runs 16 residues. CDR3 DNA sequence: TGCGCCAGCAGGAAGCCAGGACTAGCGGGGGGGAATGAGCAGTTCTTC. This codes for CASRKPGLAGGNEQFF.

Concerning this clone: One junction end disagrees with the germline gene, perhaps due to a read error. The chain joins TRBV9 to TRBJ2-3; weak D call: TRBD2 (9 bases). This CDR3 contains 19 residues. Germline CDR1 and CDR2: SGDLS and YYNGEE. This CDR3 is CARSRRGGDGQGSTDTQYF. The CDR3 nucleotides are TGTGCCCGCAGCCGGCGGGGGGGGGATGGACAGGGAAGCACAGATACGCAGTATTTT.

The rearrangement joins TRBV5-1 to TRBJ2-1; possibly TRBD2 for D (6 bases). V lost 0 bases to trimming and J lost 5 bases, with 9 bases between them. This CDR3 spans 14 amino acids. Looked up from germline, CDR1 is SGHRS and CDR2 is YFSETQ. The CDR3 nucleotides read TGCGCCAGCAGCTTGGGGGGACTTCACAATGAGCAGTTCTTC. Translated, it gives CASSLGGLHNEQFF.

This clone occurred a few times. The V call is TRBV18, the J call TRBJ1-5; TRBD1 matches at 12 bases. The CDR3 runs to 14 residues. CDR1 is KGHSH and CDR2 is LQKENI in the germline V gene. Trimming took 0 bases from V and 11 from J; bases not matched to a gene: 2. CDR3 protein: CASSPPGQGATQHF. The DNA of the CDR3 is TGTGCCAGCTCACCACCGGGACAGGGGGCGACCCAGCATTTT.

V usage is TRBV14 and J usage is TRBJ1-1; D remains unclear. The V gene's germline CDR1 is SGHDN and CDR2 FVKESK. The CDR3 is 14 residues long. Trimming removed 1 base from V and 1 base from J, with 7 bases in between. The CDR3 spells CASSQVRGNTEAFF. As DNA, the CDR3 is TGTGCCAGCAGCCAAGTTCGAGGGAACACTGAAGCTTTCTTT.